This T cell receptor (beta chain) was observed in a study of Graves' ophthalmopathy and Graves' hyperthyroidism. Many counts were recorded for this clonotype. As yet, its antigen is unknown. The authors amplified TCR beta CDR3 regions, and they did so from RNA transcripts for repertoire sequencing. The first-round RT-PCR employed HTBI primers together with the Qiagen OneStep RT-PCR kit. A multiplex PCR was then performed as the second round. TCRdb fed the multiplex PCR reads into MiXCR, producing one record per CDR3 protein. The sample consists of about 390,000 distinct CDR3 sequences, approximately 15% of them appearing once. The CDR3 covers 15 residues. The germline V and J ends were trimmed by 2 bases and 3 bases, with 13 bases remaining between them. Germline V gives CDR1 PRHDT, CDR2 FYEKMQ (reference sequence). Study observations and caveats: Blood shared most expanded thyroid clonotypes above 0.001 frequency.

This sequence joins TRBV13 and TRBJ1-2, with D maybe TRBD1 (5 bases). Sequencing was performed on peripheral blood. The source is a young woman with stable Graves' hyperthyroidism. Here the CDR3 reads CASSLQGRGDYGYTF. The CDR3 DNA follows: TGTGCCAGCAGCTTACAGGGTCGCGGAGACTATGGCTACACCTTC.